The source of this TCR beta chain is a study of identifying expanded T cells in peripheral blood. Here immunoSEQ multiplex PCR was the method, and the copy in TCRdb shows in-frame clones only, minus some. The table lists about 90,000 clones, around 85% of them singletons. V lost 7 bases and J lost 6; bases outside the gene matches: 14. The CDR3 runs to 15 residues. The germline V gene has CDR1 MDHEN and CDR2 SYDVKM. Sequencing was done on a sample of blood. The rearrangement links TRBV28 to TRBJ1-2; TRBD1 matches at 7 bases. This TCR was recovered from a person aged 18 to 70 in good health. The CDR3 protein is CASTWGRGNTNGYTF. CDR3 DNA sequence: TGTGCCAGCACCTGGGGCAGGGGGAATACTAATGGCTACACCTTC.